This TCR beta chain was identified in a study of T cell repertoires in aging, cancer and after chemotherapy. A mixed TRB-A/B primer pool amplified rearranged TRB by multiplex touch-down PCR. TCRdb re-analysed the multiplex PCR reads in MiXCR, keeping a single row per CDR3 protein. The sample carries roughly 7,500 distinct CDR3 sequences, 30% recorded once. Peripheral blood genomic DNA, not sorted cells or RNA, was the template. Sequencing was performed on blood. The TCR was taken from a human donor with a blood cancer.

The CDR3 DNA follows: TGTGCCAGCAGCTTATCCGGTCTTGCGGGATCAGATACGCAGTATTTT. Translation gives CASSLSGLAGSDTQYF. This chain uses TRBV11-2 with TRBJ2-3; a possible D gene is TRBD2 (6 bases). Trimming removed 2 bases at V and 4 bases at J, with 16 bases between. Germline lookup yields CDR1 SGHAT and CDR2 FQNNGV. The CDR3 covers 16 residues.